This T cell receptor beta chain was sequenced in a study of post-analysis software for immune sequencing data. Study summary: Clinical courses comprised relapsing-remitting, secondary progressive and progressive-relapsing multiple sclerosis. Study-level points and caveats: In patients, TRBV5-6, TRBV5-1 and TRBV20-1 belonged to five or six TRBV segments found more frequently than in controls. Significantly lower normalized Chao1 diversity was seen in multiple sclerosis patients than in controls.

cDNA libraries for TCR beta contained unique molecular identifiers. T cells numbering about 0.85 to 11 million yielded cDNA molecules that totaled approximately 500,000. MiXCR was run by TCRdb on the PCR reads, yielding one entry per CDR3 protein. Among 650,000 to 900,000 distinct CDR3 sequences listed, 46% were seen once. This clonotype was found a few times. Its antigen is not identified. V gave up 5 bases and J gave up 7 bases; unmatched junction bases: 10. This CDR3 spans 15 amino acids. The source of this sequence is a girl aged 10-17 years with multiple sclerosis. Sequenced sample: blood. This chain uses TRBV12-3 or TRBV12-4 with TRBJ1-4; 7 bases match TRBD1. DNA of the CDR3: TGTGCCAGCAGTCAGCAGGGGGGGGTCGTTGAAAAACTGTTTTTT. Protein: CASSQQGGVVEKLFF.